The 10 T cell receptor beta chains presented below share a single source sample, sequenced in a study of T-cell reconstitution after alpha-beta-depleted transplantation in children (TCRdb year 2016). The method was PCR. Sequencing took place on an Illumina HiSeq 2500. TCR libraries were prepared with molecular barcoding, using unique molecular identifiers to normalize TCRbeta repertoire quantification. The public reads were reprocessed in TCRdb via fastp at Q25 and MiXCR, keeping in-frame beta chains. For every CDR3 protein sequence, its rows merge into one entry that carries the most common genes and DNA. Recorded for this sample are about 210,000 distinct CDR3 sequences; under 20% of them occurred a single time. Approximately 40% of the sample goes to the ten largest clones. This sample's treatment or condition label indicates: allogeneic hematopoietic cell transplantation with graft depleted of TCRalphabeta T cells and CD19 B cells.

Sequencing was performed on PBMCs, mostly from graft donor cells, taken 360 days after TCRalphabeta/CD19-depleted stem cell transplant. These receptors originate from a male patient aged 2-15 years who had a stem cell transplant for acute lymphoblastic leukemia, so the T cells may come from the graft donor.

In this sample, this clonotype turned up many times. The chain has TRBV19 and TRBJ2-1; D gene uncertain. CDR1 LNHDA and CDR2 SQIVND come from the germline V gene (reference sequence). V was trimmed by 8 bases and J by 4 bases, leaving 12 bases between them. CDR3 length: 13 amino acids. The CDR3: CASGPSLYNEQFF. Written as DNA, the CDR3 is TGTGCCAGTGGGCCCAGCTTATACAATGAGCAGTTCTTC.

The chain combines TRBV7-8 with TRBJ1-5; D remains ambiguous. V lost 5 bases and J 3 bases, leaving 23 bases between the germline ends. Germline assignment: CDR1 SGHVS and CDR2 FQNEAQ. This CDR3 spans 18 amino acids. The CDR3 DNA sequence: TGTGCCAGCAGCGATTCCGGGAGGGATCCCCCGCTCAATCAGCCCCAGCATTTT. This translates into CASSDSGRDPPLNQPQHF.

The J gene is TRBJ2-3, the V gene TRBV12-3 or TRBV12-4; 8 bases align to TRBD2. V was clipped by 6 bases and J by 0 bases; unmatched bases: 5. This CDR3 comprises 15 residues. The CDR3 DNA follows: TGTGCCAGCAGCACACTAGCGGAAAGCACAGATACGCAGTATTTT. It translates to CASSTLAESTDTQYF.

The chain has TRBV7-9 and TRBJ2-7, with no clear D. The CDR3 consists of 13 residues. Germline lookup yields CDR1 SEHNR and CDR2 FQNEAQ (reference sequence). The ends were cut back, 5 bases at V and 2 bases at J, with 10 bases in the middle. CDR3 residues: CASSRDGTYEQYF. CDR3 coding DNA: TGTGCCAGCAGCCGCGACGGTACCTACGAGCAGTACTTC. The full variable domain, with the rest looked up from reference TRBV7-9 and TRBJ2-7, is DTGVSQNPRHKITKRGQNVTFRCDPISEHNRLYWYRQTLGQGPEFLTYFQNEAQLEKSRLLSDRFSAERPKGSFSTLEIQRTEQGDSAMYLCASSRDGTYEQYFGPGTRLTVT.

There are a few counts of this clonotype. V usage is TRBV27 and J usage is TRBJ2-7; maybe TRBD1 (6 bases). There are 13 residues in the CDR3. V lost 2 bases to trimming and J lost 7 bases, with 12 bases between them. CDR1 is MNHEY, CDR2 SMNVEV, per germline (reference sequence). Here the CDR3 DNA reads TGTGCCAGCAGTTTAGGTTGGGGGCTGGAGCAGTACTTC. Protein: CASSLGWGLEQYF.

The chain recombines TRBV9 with TRBJ2-3, with TRBD2 as a possible D gene (6 bases). From germline, CDR1 is SGDLS and CDR2 YYNGEE. The CDR3 runs to 18 residues. With 2 bases removed from V and 2 bases from J, the gap between germline ends came to 21 bases. The CDR3 bases are TGTGCCAGCAGCGTTGGCCTCTTAACTAGGCGGGACACAGATACGCAGTATTTT. Amino acid sequence: CASSVGLLTRRDTDTQYF.

The rearrangement links TRBV7-2 to TRBJ2-5; D unclear. V dropped 0 bases and J dropped 3 bases, with 11 bases sitting between them. The germline V gene has CDR1 SGHTA and CDR2 FQGNSA. The length of the CDR3 is 15 residues. The CDR3: CASSLALQLKETQYF. The DNA of the CDR3 is TGTGCCAGCAGCTTAGCGCTACAGTTGAAAGAGACCCAGTACTTC. Filled out from reference TRBV7-2 and TRBJ2-5, the complete variable domain reads GAGVSQSPSNKVTEKGKDVELRCDPISGHTALYWYRQSLGQGLEFLIYFQGNSAPDKSGLPSDRFSAERTGGSVSTLTIQRTQQEDSAVYLCASSLALQLKETQYFGPGTRLLVL.

This clonotype was counted between two and nine times. J is TRBJ2-3 and V is TRBV7-2; 9 bases are shared with TRBD2. The V segment lost 7 bases and the J segment 2 bases; nucleotides outside the gene matches: 10. CDR1 and CDR2 (germline): SGHTA, FQGNSA. This CDR3 has 16 amino acids. The CDR3: CASTPGGGGATDTQYF. CDR3 coding DNA: TGTGCCAGCACTCCCGGTGGCGGGGGGGCCACAGATACGCAGTATTTT.

This clonotype was recorded many times. This rearrangement joins TRBV12-3 or TRBV12-4 to TRBJ1-1; D gene ambiguous. CDR3 length equals 13 residues. Trimming took off 5 bases at V and 11 bases at J, with 18 bases between the two ends. The DNA for the CDR3 is TGTGCCAGCAGTGCCGCCGGTAGGACTGTGGCTTTCTTT. Translated: CASSAAGRTVAFF.

The rearrangement links TRBV5-1 to TRBJ2-7; no reliable D call. Germline V gives CDR1 SGHRS, CDR2 YFSETQ. Trimming removed 4 bases at V and 5 bases at J, with 16 bases between. The CDR3 extends over 14 amino acids. The CDR3 sequence: CASSEEKGVDEQYF. The CDR3 nucleotides are TGCGCCAGCAGCGAAGAAAAGGGTGTCGACGAGCAGTACTTC. Drawing the rest from reference TRBV5-1 and TRBJ2-7, the complete variable domain is KAGVTQTPRYLIKTRGQQVTLSCSPISGHRSVSWYQQTPGQGLQFLFEYFSETQRNKGNFPGRFSGRQFSNSRSEMNVSTLELGDSALYLCASSEEKGVDEQYFGPGTRLTVT.